This T cell receptor beta chain originates from a study of siplizumab effects on memory and regulatory T cells. In regard to this clone: The antigen is undetermined.

Findings and limits, study-wide: The diversity of naive T cells seemed greater than that of memory cells, and their alloresponse contribution seemed major. Where siplizumab was present, mappable alloreactive CD4+ clones averaged around 70% Treg-derived, compared with less than 35% in controls. A naive or memory phenotype could not be assigned to roughly 80-95% of the proliferating CD4+ or CD8+ clones.

Germline V CDR1 and CDR2: SGHRS, YFSETQ. Deletions cut 0 bases from V and 2 bases from J, with 10 bases between. This CDR3 comprises 15 residues. The study assayed 75,000 to 100,000 TCR templates per sample. Generated by immunoSEQ multiplex PCR, the TCRdb table keeps only in-frame clones and is missing some. The table lists over 85,000 clones, about 94% of them singletons. Material: non-Treg CD4+ T cells sorted from blood. The V and J genes are TRBV5-1 and TRBJ2-3; D is perhaps TRBD2 (5 bases). The clonotype comes from a human donor in good health. CDR3 coding DNA: TGCGCCAGCAGCTTGGACGGGGTCGCCACAGATACGCAGTATTTT. This encodes CASSLDGVATDTQYF.